The table lists the clone carrying this TCR beta chain with a count of one. The antigen is not known. From germline, CDR1 is MGHRA and CDR2 YSYEKL. V lost 1 base and J lost 8; bases outside the gene matches: 9. The CDR3 has 15 residues. Some clones are missing from TCRdb's copy, which holds only in-frame ones; the method was immunoSEQ multiplex PCR. This table holds tens of thousands of clones, just over 90% found once. The sample is drawn from a study of T cells in localized non-small cell lung cancer. Findings of the study overall: Uninvolved adjacent lung showed peak T cell clonality, exceeding tumor. Longer survival (overall) was linked to higher T cell density in blood.

Source: peripheral blood, taken before any cancer treatment. The origin of this receptor is a female donor older than 55 with stage I lung adenocarcinoma. The chain employs TRBV4-1 and TRBJ2-3; 7 bases are shared with TRBD1. The CDR3 DNA reads as TGCGCCAGCAGCCAAGTTGACAGGGCGTCGGCTACGCAGTATTTT. This encodes CASSQVDRASATQYF.